This T cell receptor beta chain was identified in a study of identifying expanded T cells in peripheral blood. Using immunoSEQ multiplex PCR, the repertoire was profiled, and TCRdb retains in-frame clones only, with some absent. The top ten clones hold 3% to 4.5% of a sample with about 58,000 clones, approximately 89% of them seen once. This CDR3 is 15 amino acids long. The V end was cut by 2 bases, the J end by 4 bases, with 14 bases between. Germline CDR1 reads MGHRA; CDR2 reads YSYEKL. Sequenced: blood. J is TRBJ1-2 and V is TRBV4-1; D ambiguous. The source of this sequence is a person aged 18 to 70 in good health. The CDR3 loop reads CASSQSEVRSYGYTF. The CDR3 DNA reads as TGCGCCAGCAGCCAAAGCGAGGTTAGAAGCTATGGCTACACCTTC.